This T cell receptor (beta chain) was recorded in a study of response to subunit inactivated influenza vaccine. This clonotype has just a few counts. No antigen is known for it. Overall study findings and caveats: T cells newly recruited by each seasonal influenza vaccination are few, the authors suggested.

The CDR3 runs 15 residues. Looked up from germline, CDR1 is SEHNR and CDR2 is FQNEAQ (reference sequence). J lost 4 bases, V lost 0 bases, and 5 bases had no gene match. TCRdb called the RT-PCR reads again in MiXCR, with one record for every CDR3 protein. This table holds fewer than 600,000 distinct CDR3 sequences, roughly 7.9% found once. This sequence joins TRBV7-9 and TRBJ2-5, with 7 bases identical to TRBD1. Material: PBMCs from blood, obtained 23 months after vaccination. The sequence came from a man between 50 and 75 years old who received an inactivated influenza vaccine. CDR3 loop: CASSLAVQGTETQYF. The DNA for the CDR3 is TGTGCCAGCAGCTTAGCGGTACAGGGGACAGAGACCCAGTACTTC. The variable domain in full, completed from reference TRBV7-9 and TRBJ2-5, reads DTGVSQNPRHKITKRGQNVTFRCDPISEHNRLYWYRQTLGQGPEFLTYFQNEAQLEKSRLLSDRFSAERPKGSFSTLEIQRTEQGDSAMYLCASSLAVQGTETQYFGPGTRLLVL.